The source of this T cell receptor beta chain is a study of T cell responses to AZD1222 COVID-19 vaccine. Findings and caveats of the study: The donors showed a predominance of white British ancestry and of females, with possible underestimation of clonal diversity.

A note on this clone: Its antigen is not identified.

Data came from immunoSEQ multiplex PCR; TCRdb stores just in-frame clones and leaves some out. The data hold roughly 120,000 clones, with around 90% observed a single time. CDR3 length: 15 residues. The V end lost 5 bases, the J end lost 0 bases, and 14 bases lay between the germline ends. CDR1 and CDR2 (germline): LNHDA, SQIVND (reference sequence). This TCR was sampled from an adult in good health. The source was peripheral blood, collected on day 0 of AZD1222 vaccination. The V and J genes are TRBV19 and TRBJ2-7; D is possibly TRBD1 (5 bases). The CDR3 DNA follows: TGTGCCAGTAGTCAGGGCCACCTCGACTCCTACGAGCAGTACTTC. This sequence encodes CASSQGHLDSYEQYF.